This T cell receptor (beta chain) comes out of a study of early stage breast cancer tumors. Measured with immunoSEQ multiplex PCR; TCRdb has only the in-frame clones, and not every one. The data show around 40,000 clones, 70% to 85% seen once. CDR3 size: 14 residues. V lost 5 bases, J lost 6 bases, and 7 bases stayed unmatched. CDR1 and CDR2 from the germline V gene are MNHNS and SASEGT. The chain has TRBV6-1 and TRBJ2-7; 10 bases match TRBD1. Sequencing was carried out using blood. This receptor was identified in a person aged 55-75 years with breast cancer. The CDR3 coding sequence is TGTGCCAGCAGTTTCGGACAGGGGGGTAGCGAGCAGTACTTC. It yields the protein CASSFGQGGSEQYF.